This TCR beta chain appears in the sequencing data of a study of cytomegalovirus exposure and HLA in healthy donors. The V end was cut by 7 bases, the J end by 0 bases, with 13 bases between. This CDR3 comprises 15 residues. From germline, CDR1 is MDHEN and CDR2 SYDVKM. The PCR contained 60 Vbeta and 13 Jbeta primers. TCRdb keeps only in-frame clones here, not all; method: immunoSEQ multiplex PCR. The table shows 95,000 to 150,000 clones, with 65% to 80% occurring only once. The J gene is TRBJ1-3, the V gene TRBV28, with D perhaps TRBD1 (5 bases). The receptor was derived from a human donor in good health. Sequenced input: PBMCs. DNA of the CDR3: TGTGCCAGCACCGCGGGACGGGGCTCTGGAAACACCATATATTTT. The encoded protein is CASTAGRGSGNTIYF.